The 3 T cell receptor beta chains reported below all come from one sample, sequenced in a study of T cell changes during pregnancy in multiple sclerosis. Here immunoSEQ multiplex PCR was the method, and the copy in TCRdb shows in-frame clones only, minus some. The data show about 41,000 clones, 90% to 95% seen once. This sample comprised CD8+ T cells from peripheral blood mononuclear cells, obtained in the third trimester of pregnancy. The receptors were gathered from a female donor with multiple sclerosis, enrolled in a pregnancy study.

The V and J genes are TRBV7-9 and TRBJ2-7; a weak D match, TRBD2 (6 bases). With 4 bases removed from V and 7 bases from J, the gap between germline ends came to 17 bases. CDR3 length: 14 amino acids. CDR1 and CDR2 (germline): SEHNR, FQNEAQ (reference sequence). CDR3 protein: CASSWTGDSGEQYF. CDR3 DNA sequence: TGTGCCAGCAGCTGGACGGGGGACTCGGGGGAGCAGTACTTC.

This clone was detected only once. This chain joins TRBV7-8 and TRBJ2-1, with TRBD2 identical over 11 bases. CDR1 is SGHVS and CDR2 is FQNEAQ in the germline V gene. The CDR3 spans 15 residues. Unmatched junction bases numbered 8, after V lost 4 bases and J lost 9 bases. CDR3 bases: TGTGCCAGCAGCTCAAATAGCGGGAGGGCGGCTGAGCAGTTCTTC. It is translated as CASSSNSGRAAEQFF.

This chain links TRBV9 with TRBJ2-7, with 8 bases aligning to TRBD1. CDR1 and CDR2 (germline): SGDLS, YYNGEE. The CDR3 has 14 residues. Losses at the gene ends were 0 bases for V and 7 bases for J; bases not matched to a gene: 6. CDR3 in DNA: TGTGCCAGCAGCGTAGGGGGACAGGCTTGGGAGCAGTACTTC. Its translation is CASSVGGQAWEQYF.